A single count supports the clone carrying this T cell receptor (beta chain). Measured with immunoSEQ multiplex PCR; TCRdb has only the in-frame clones, and not every one. The sample lists around 190,000 clones; nearly 90% were seen once. The data originate from a study of control samples from healthy donors and cancer patients. With 3 bases removed from V and 0 bases from J, the gap between germline ends came to 6 bases. This CDR3 contains 13 residues. Germline CDR1 and CDR2: SGHDT and YYEEEE. The chain combines TRBV5-6 with TRBJ2-5; no clear D gene. Material: blood. The clonotype was recovered from a woman aged 45-65 years in good health. This CDR3 is CASSSPNQETQYF. The CDR3 DNA reads as TGTGCCAGCAGCTCGCCTAACCAAGAGACCCAGTACTTC.